This T cell receptor beta chain was retrieved from a study of somatic mutations in cytotoxic T cells in rheumatoid arthritis. Study at large: A subset of V beta antibody-stained T-cell populations was isolated by flow sorting, reaching nearly 100% purity, and this subset included V beta1+ cells that went on to TCRB sequencing. General study findings and limits: TRBV07 showed slight underrepresentation in rheumatoid arthritis patients, unadjusted for multiple comparisons.

Sequenced by immunoSEQ multiplex PCR; TCRdb stores in-frame clones only, minus some. The repertoire includes approximately 18,000 clones, approximately 87% of them detected once, and about 15% sits in the top ten. Comment on this clone: What it recognizes is unknown.

Trimming removed 4 bases from V and 5 bases from J; junction bases left unmatched: 9. Germline-derived CDR1 and CDR2 are LNHDA and SQIVND (reference sequence). The CDR3 spans 16 residues. V and J are TRBV19 and TRBJ1-1; TRBD1 aligns across 11 bases. The sequence came from a man aged 40-49 years in good health. The sample was CD8+ T cells sorted from blood. CDR3 sequence (DNA): TGTGCCAGTAGTACTGAAACCGGGACAGGGGGTACTGAAGCTTTCTTT. It translates to CASSTETGTGGTEAFF.